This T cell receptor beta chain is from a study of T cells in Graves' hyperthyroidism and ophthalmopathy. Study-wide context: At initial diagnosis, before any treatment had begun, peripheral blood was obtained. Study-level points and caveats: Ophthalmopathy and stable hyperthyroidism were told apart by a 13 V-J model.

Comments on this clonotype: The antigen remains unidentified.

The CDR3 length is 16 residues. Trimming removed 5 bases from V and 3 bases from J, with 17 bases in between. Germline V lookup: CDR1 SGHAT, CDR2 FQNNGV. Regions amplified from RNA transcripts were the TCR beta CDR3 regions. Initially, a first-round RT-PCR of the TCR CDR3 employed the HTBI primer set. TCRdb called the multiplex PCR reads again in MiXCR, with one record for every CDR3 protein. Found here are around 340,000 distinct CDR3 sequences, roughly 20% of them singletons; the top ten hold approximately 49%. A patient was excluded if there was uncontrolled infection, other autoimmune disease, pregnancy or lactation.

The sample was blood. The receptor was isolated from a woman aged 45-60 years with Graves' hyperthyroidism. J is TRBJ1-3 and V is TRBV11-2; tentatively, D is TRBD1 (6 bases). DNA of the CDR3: TGTGCCAGCAGCGTCCATGGGGGGCACGGTGGAAACACCATATATTTT. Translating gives CASSVHGGHGGNTIYF.